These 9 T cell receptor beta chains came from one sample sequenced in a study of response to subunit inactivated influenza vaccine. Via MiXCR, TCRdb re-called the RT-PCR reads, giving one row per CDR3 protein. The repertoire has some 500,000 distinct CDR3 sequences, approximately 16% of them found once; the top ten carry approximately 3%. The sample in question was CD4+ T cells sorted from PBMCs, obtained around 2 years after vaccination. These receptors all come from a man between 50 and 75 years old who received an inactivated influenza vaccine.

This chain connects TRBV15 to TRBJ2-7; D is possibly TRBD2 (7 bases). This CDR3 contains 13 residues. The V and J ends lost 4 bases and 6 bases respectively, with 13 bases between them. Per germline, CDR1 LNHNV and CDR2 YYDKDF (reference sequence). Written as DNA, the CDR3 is TGTGCCACCAGCAAACAGGGACTACGCGAGCAGTACTTC. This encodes CATSKQGLREQYF.

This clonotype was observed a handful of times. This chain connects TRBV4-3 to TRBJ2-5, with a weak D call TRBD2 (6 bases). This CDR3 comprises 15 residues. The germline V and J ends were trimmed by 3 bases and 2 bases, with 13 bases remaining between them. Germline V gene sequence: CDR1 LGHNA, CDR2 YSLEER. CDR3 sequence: CASSHRRRGQETQYF. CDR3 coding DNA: TGCGCCAGCAGCCACAGACGCCGGGGGCAAGAGACCCAGTACTTC.

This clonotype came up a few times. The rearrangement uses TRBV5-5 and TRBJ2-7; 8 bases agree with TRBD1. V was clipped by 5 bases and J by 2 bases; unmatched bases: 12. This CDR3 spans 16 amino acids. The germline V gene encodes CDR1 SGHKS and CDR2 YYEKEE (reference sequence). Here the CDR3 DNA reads TGTGCCAGCAGTCTGGGCCTGGACAGGGTAACCTACGAGCAGTACTTC. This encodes CASSLGLDRVTYEQYF.

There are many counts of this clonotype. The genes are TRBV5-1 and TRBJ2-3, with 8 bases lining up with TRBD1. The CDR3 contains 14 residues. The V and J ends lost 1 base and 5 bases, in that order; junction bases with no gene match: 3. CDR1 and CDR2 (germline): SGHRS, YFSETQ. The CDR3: CASSLQGAEDTQYF. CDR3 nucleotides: TGCGCCAGCAGCTTGCAGGGGGCAGAAGATACGCAGTATTTT.

CDR3 bases: TGCAGCGTTGTCGGACAGGGGAAATACGAGCAGTACTTC. Protein sequence: CSVVGQGKYEQYF. The chain has TRBV29-1 and TRBJ2-7; 9 nucleotides match TRBD1. The trim removed 4 bases at V and 4 bases at J, leaving 5 bases unmatched. The CDR3 is made up of 13 amino acids. In germline, CDR1 is SQVTM, CDR2 ANQGSEA.

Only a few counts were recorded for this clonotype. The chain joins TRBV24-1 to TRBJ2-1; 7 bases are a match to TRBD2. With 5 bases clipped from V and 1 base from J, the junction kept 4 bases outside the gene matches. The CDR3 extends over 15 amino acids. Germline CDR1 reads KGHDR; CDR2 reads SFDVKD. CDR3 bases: TGTGCCACCAGTGGAGCGGGGAGATCCTACAATGAGCAGTTCTTC. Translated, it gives CATSGAGRSYNEQFF.

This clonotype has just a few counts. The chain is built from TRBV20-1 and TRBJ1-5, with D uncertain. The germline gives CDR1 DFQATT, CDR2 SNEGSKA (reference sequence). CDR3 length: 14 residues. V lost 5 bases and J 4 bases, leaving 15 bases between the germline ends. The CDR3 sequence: CSAHQVGPNQPQHF. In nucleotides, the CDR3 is TGCAGTGCTCACCAGGTTGGCCCGAATCAGCCCCAGCATTTT.

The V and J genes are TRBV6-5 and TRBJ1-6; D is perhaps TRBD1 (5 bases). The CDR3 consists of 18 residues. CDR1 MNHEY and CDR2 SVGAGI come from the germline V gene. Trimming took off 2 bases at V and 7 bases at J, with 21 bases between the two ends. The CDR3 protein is CASSYPSGTLRRNSPLHF. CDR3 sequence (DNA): TGTGCCAGCAGTTACCCGAGCGGGACGTTGCGACGGAATTCACCCCTCCACTTT.

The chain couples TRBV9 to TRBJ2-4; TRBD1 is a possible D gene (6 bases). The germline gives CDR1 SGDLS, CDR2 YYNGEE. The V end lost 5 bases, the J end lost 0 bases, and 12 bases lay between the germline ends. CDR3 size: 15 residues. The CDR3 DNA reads TGTGCCAGCAGTGCCGGGACACTAGCCAAAAACATTCAGTACTTC. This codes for CASSAGTLAKNIQYF.